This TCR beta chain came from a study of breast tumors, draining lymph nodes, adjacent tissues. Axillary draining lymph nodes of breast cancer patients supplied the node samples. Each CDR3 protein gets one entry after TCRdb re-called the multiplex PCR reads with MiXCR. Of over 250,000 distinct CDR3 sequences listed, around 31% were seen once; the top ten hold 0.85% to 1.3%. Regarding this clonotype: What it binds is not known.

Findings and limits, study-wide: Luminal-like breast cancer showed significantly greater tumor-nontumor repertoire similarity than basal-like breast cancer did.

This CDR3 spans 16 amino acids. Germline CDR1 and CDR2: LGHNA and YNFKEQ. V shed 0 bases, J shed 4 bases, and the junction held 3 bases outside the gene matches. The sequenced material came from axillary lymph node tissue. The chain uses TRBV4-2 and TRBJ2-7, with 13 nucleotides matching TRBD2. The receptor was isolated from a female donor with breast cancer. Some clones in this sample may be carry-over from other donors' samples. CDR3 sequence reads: CASSQEPGLAGYEQYF. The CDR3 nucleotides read TGTGCCAGCAGCCAAGAGCCGGGACTAGCGGGATACGAGCAGTACTTC.